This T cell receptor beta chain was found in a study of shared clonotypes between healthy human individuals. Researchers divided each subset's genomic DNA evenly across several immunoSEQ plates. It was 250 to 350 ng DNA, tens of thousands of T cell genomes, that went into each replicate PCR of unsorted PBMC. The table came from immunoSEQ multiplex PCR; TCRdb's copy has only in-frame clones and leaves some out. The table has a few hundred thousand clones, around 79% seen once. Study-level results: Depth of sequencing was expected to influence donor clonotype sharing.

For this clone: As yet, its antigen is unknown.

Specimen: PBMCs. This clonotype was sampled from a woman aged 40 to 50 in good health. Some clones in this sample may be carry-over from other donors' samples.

The CDR3 DNA follows: TGTGCCAGCAGCTTGTTGGCGGGGGCCAACACCGGGGAGCTGTTTTTT. Translation: CASSLLAGANTGELFF. The rearrangement links TRBV5-6 to TRBJ2-2; possibly TRBD2 for D (7 bases). This CDR3 region has 16 residues. CDR1 is SGHDT and CDR2 is YYEEEE in the germline V gene. V gave up 1 base and J gave up 2 bases, with 12 bases separating them.